What follows are 5 T cell receptor beta chains derived from one specimen sequenced in a study of blood T cells in healthy people across ages. For the second PCR, which ran for roughly 6 to 11 cycles, a sample-barcoded 5' primer and a J-beta primer mix were used. TCRdb re-analysed the 5' RACE reads in MiXCR, keeping a single row per CDR3 protein. The sample has 500,000 to 700,000 distinct CDR3 sequences, roughly 31% seen once. Sequenced input: blood. All receptors come from a woman of 80 years or more in good health.

The rearrangement joins TRBV29-1 to TRBJ2-7; D gene ambiguous. The DNA end is a closer match to TRBJ2-5, so the J assignment may be wrong. The CDR3 consists of 12 residues. Per germline, CDR1 SQVTM and CDR2 ANQGSEA. In DNA form, the CDR3 reads TGCAGCGTTGGCAGAAAACAAGAGACCCAGTACTTC. Translated: CSVGRKQETQYF.

This clonotype was detected ten times or more. This chain's CDR3 is CASSQGSTPYNEQFF. In nucleotides, the CDR3 is TGCGCCAGCAGCCAAGGGAGTACACCCTACAATGAGCAGTTCTTC. The rearrangement joins TRBV4-1 to TRBJ2-1; D is uncertain. CDR1 is MGHRA, CDR2 YSYEKL, per germline. This CDR3 has 15 residues. The V gene lost 1 base and the J gene lost 2 bases, with 9 bases spanning the gap.

The J gene is TRBJ1-6, the V gene TRBV15; 10 bases agree with TRBD1. Looked up from germline, CDR1 is LNHNV and CDR2 is YYDKDF (reference sequence). CDR3 length equals 15 residues. V gave up 6 bases and J gave up 6 bases; unmatched junction bases: 5. The CDR3 loop is CATSPRTGGNSPLHF. The CDR3 DNA reads as TGTGCCACCAGTCCACGGACAGGGGGTAATTCACCCCTCCACTTT. The full variable domain, its missing parts supplied by reference TRBV15 and TRBJ1-6, is DAMVIQNPRYQVTQFGKPVTLSCSQTLNHNVMYWYQQKSSQAPKLLFHYYDKDFNNEADTPDNFQSRRPNTSFCFLDIRSPGLGDTAMYLCATSPRTGGNSPLHFGNGTRLTVT.

This clonotype was observed at least ten times. The rearrangement uses TRBV24-1 and TRBJ2-3; D is unclear. Germline V gives CDR1 KGHDR, CDR2 SFDVKD. The CDR3 sequence is 13 residues long. Trimming cost V 9 bases and J 2 bases, with 11 bases left between them. DNA for the CDR3: TGTGCCACCGCCCCCCGCAACACAGATACGCAGTATTTT. Protein product: CATAPRNTDTQYF.

The gene calls are TRBV6-2 or TRBV6-3 and TRBJ1-2, with D perhaps matching TRBD1 (6 bases). Germline values: CDR1 MNHEY, CDR2 SVGEGT. The length of the CDR3 is 14 residues. V was clipped by 6 bases and J by 4 bases, with 15 bases between them. The CDR3 reads CASSQEGTFYGYTF. In DNA form, the CDR3 reads TGTGCCAGCAGCCAAGAAGGGACATTCTATGGCTACACCTTC.